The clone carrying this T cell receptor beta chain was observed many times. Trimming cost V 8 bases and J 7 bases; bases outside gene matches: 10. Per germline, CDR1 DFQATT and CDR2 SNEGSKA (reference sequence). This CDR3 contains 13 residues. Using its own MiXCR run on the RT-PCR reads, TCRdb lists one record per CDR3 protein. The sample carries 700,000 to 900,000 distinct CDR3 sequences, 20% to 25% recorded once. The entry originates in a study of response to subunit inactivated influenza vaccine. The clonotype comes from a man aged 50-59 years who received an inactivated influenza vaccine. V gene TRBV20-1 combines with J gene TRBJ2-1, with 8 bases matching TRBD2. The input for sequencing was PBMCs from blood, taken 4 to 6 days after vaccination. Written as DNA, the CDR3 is TGCAGTTCGACACCGGGGGGGGTAAATGAGCAGTTCTTC. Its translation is CSSTPGGVNEQFF.